This T cell receptor (beta chain) was sequenced in a study of blood T cells in healthy people across ages. Broader study findings: One million T cells yielded diversity estimates that were considered underestimates.

For the second PCR, which ran for roughly 7 to 11 cycles, a sample-barcoded 5' primer and a J-beta primer mix were used. TCRdb re-called the 5' RACE reads through MiXCR, storing one row per CDR3 protein. Of over 750,000 distinct CDR3 sequences in the sample, around 25% were seen once. A few counts support this clonotype. Its antigen remains unidentified. J lost 3 bases, V lost 7 bases, and 9 bases had no gene match. The CDR3 is 15 residues long. These same data were also listed under a study on T cells of mothers and their children.

This chain uses TRBV12-3 or TRBV12-4 with TRBJ2-1; TRBD2 agrees at 7 bases. The specimen was blood. This TCR derives from a boy between 10 and 17 years old in good health. The CDR3: CASNGGTTVYNEQFF. The CDR3 nucleotides are TGTGCCAGCAATGGGGGGACTACAGTCTACAATGAGCAGTTCTTC.